This T cell receptor beta chain stems from a study of blood T cell repertoires in COVID-19. At the level of the study: There were acute and convalescent COVID-19 samples, and they came from the United States, Italy and Spain. In each case, the material was cDNA or gDNA derived from T cells, B-cell-depleted T cells, or PBMCs.

CDR1 is LGHNA and CDR2 is YNFKEQ in the germline V gene. Trimming left V 2 bases short and J 2 bases short, with 10 bases between. There are 15 residues in the CDR3. Authors' methods: Reference gene primer amplification yielded estimated nucleated cell counts. The data were produced by immunoSEQ multiplex PCR, yet TCRdb's version contains in-frame clones alone and is incomplete. V, J and clone size reflect that table, while D and trimming were determined from the DNA. This sample has about 170,000 clones, with about 88% found just once. The chain couples TRBV4-2 to TRBJ1-3; D may be TRBD1 (5 bases). The sequenced material came from peripheral blood. This receptor was identified in a man aged 50-60 years who had recovered from COVID-19. Here the CDR3 reads CASSQKAGTGNTIYF. CDR3 nucleotide sequence: TGTGCCAGCAGCCAAAAGGCAGGGACTGGAAACACCATATATTTT.